This paragraph reports one TCR beta chain. No antigen is known for it. This entry comes from a study of T cell responses to AZD1222 COVID-19 vaccine. The CDR3 is made up of 15 amino acids. Germline CDR1 is SGHTA and CDR2 is FQGNSA. The V and J ends lost 5 bases and 8 bases respectively, with 19 bases between them. Libraries were prepared by immunoSEQ multiplex PCR; TCRdb keeps only in-frame clonotypes and omits some of them. The sample shows about 88,000 clones, about nine tenths of them seen only once. Study-level points and caveats: Close to half of spike-specific TCRs reportedly recognize unmutated variant regions.

V is TRBV7-2 and J is TRBJ2-1; D is uncertain. The origin of this receptor is an adult who received the AZD1222 COVID-19 vaccine. Sequencing used peripheral blood, obtained 28 days after the second AZD1222 dose. Here the CDR3 reads CASSPRSPAVHEQFF. The CDR3, as DNA: TGTGCCAGCAGCCCCAGGAGCCCCGCAGTGCATGAGCAGTTCTTC.